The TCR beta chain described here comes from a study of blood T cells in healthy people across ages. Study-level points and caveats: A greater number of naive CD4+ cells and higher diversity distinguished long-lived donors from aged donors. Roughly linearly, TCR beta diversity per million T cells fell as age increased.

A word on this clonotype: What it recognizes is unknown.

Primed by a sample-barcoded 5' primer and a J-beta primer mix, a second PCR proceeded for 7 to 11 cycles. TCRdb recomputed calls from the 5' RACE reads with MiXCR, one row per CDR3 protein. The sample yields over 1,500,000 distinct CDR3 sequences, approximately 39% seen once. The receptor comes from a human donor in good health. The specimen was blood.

The CDR3 loop reads CAEPGVNYGYTF. The CDR3 DNA sequence: TGTGCCGAACCAGGGGTTAACTATGGCTACACCTTC. V gene TRBV19 combines with J gene TRBJ1-2, with D perhaps matching TRBD1 (6 bases). With 11 bases removed from V and 1 base from J, the gap between germline ends came to 11 bases. Germline CDR1 is LNHDA and CDR2 is SQIVND (reference sequence). The CDR3 has 12 amino acids.